This T cell receptor beta chain was found in a study of blood T cell repertoires in COVID-19. Background on the study: The samples span acute and convalescent COVID-19 from the United States, Italy and Spain. The analysed material was cDNA or gDNA that came from T cells, B-cell-depleted T cells, or PBMCs.

The length of the CDR3 is 14 residues. The V and J ends lost 4 bases and 10 bases respectively, with 19 bases between them. Germline-derived CDR1 and CDR2 are ENHRY and SYGVKD. Under the authors' procedure: Amplification from reference gene primers served as the basis for estimated nucleated cell counts. Assay: immunoSEQ multiplex PCR; the TCRdb copy retains only in-frame clones and omits some. That table furnishes V, J and clone size, whereas the DNA furnished D and trimming. The table shows roughly 700,000 clones, with 70% to 90% occurring only once. This chain joins TRBV10-3 and TRBJ1-1; D is perhaps TRBD1 (6 bases). Sequences were obtained from peripheral blood. The TCR sequence derives from a woman aged 18-29 years with acute or convalescent COVID-19. Written as DNA, the CDR3 is TGTGCCATCAGTGGGGACAACGAGGCCGCGTTAGCTTTCTTT. Translated, it gives CAISGDNEAALAFF.